Below, 24 T cell receptor beta chains from the same sample are listed, as sequenced in a study of beta chain features in type 1 diabetes. Study-wide findings and caveats: Moderate yet significant TCRB CDR3 shortening was seen in Type 1 diabetes patients in all four CD4+ subsets.

Antigens for these TCRs are unknown. The investigators reverse transcribed all of the isolated RNA, so they sequenced expressed TCRB transcripts. Clones were sequenced by immunoSEQ multiplex PCR, and TCRdb holds only the in-frame ones, with some missing. The repertoire includes about 650,000 clones, over 10% of them detected once, and around 0.12% sits in the top ten. The source material was naive CD4+ T cells from blood. These TCRs come from a man aged 25-45 years with type 1 diabetes.

Concerning this clone: This sample also contains other DNA sequences that code for the same CDR3. V is TRBV7-3 and J is TRBJ1-1, with D perhaps matching TRBD1 (5 bases). The V gene's germline CDR1 is SGHTA and CDR2 FQGTGA. Trimming pared 5 bases from V and 1 base from J, leaving 8 bases between. The CDR3 is 13 amino acids. The CDR3 nucleotides read TGTGCCAGCAGCCTCCAGGGGAACACTGAAGCTTTCTTT. Protein sequence: CASSLQGNTEAFF.

CDR3 protein: CASSQPGYSGAEKLFF. In DNA form, the CDR3 reads TGTGCCAGCAGCCAACCGGGCTACTCCGGGGCTGAAAAACTGTTTTTT. V and J are TRBV14 and TRBJ1-4; D may be TRBD1 (5 bases). The V gene's germline CDR1 is SGHDN and CDR2 FVKESK. V gave up 2 bases and J gave up 7 bases, with 17 bases separating them. This CDR3 region has 16 residues.

The chain joins TRBV2 to TRBJ2-7; 10 bases agree with TRBD1. Germline V gene sequence: CDR1 SNHLY, CDR2 FYNNEI. Trimming took 8 bases from V and 6 from J; bases not matched to a gene: 10. The CDR3 consists of 14 residues. The CDR3 region is CASGTGTGASEQYF. The CDR3 DNA sequence: TGTGCCAGCGGGACCGGGACAGGGGCCTCCGAGCAGTACTTC.

The J gene is TRBJ2-3, the V gene TRBV28, with D possibly matching TRBD2 (5 bases). This CDR3 has 13 residues. Germline V CDR1 and CDR2: MDHEN, SYDVKM. V gave up 3 bases and J gave up 4 bases, with 8 bases separating them. The DNA of the CDR3 is TGTGCCAGCAGTTTGCGAGCGGCAGATACGCAGTATTTT. It encodes CASSLRAADTQYF.

The V gene is TRBV6-5, the J gene TRBJ1-2; D might be TRBD1 (5 bases). Germline V gene lookup returns CDR1 MNHEY and CDR2 SVGAGI. Deletions cut 7 bases from V and 10 bases from J, with 19 bases between. The CDR3 totals 13 residues. The CDR3 bases are TGTGCCAGCATAGGGGCCGTGTATGGAGACTACACCTTC. Its protein is CASIGAVYGDYTF.

The sample holds a few counts of this clone. CDR3 bases: TGTGCCAGCAGCTTGGAGGCAGGGGATAACTATGGCTACACCTTC. It encodes CASSLEAGDNYGYTF. The chain has TRBV5-4 and TRBJ1-2; perhaps TRBD1 as D (6 bases). The CDR3 sequence is 15 residues long. Between the trimmed V and J ends, which lost 0 bases and 1 base, there was a span of 10 bases. The germline gives CDR1 SGHNT, CDR2 YYREEE (reference sequence).

The genes are TRBV5-1 and TRBJ2-2; D possibly corresponds to TRBD2 (6 bases). This CDR3 contains 16 residues. CDR1 and CDR2 from the germline V gene are SGHRS and YFSETQ. Between the trimmed V and J ends, which lost 1 base and 4 bases, there was a span of 14 bases. CDR3 sequence: CASSLQIEAGTGELFF. The CDR3 coding sequence is TGCGCCAGCAGCTTGCAGATCGAAGCGGGCACCGGGGAGCTGTTTTTT.

This clone was counted between two and nine times. The chain recombines TRBV6-5 with TRBJ1-6; 7 positions match TRBD1. J gave up 7 bases and V 8 bases, and 8 bases lay outside the gene matches. From germline, CDR1 is MNHEY and CDR2 SVGAGI. The CDR3 length is 14 residues. CDR3 amino acids: CASLQTGWNSPLHF. The CDR3 DNA reads as TGTGCCAGCCTGCAGACAGGGTGGAATTCACCCCTCCACTTT.

This clone was observed a handful of times. This chain links TRBV4-3 with TRBJ2-1, with D possibly called TRBD1 or TRBD2 (6 bases each). The V gene lost 5 bases and the J gene lost 5 bases, with 16 bases spanning the gap. The germline CDR1 and CDR2 sequences are LGHNA and YSLEER. The CDR3 is made up of 15 amino acids. The CDR3 nucleotides are TGCGCCAGCAGCTCATTTGGAGGGGGGAACAATGAGCAGTTCTTC. This codes for CASSSFGGGNNEQFF.

The chain employs TRBV7-2 and TRBJ1-5; the D is unclear. Trimming pared 4 bases from V and 3 bases from J, leaving 13 bases between. This CDR3 spans 15 amino acids. Germline CDR1 and CDR2: SGHTA and FQGNSA. CDR3 protein: CASSYARGDNQPQHF. The CDR3 region has the DNA TGTGCCAGCAGCTATGCCCGGGGAGACAATCAGCCCCAGCATTTT.

This clone has only a few counts. The rearrangement joins TRBV18 to TRBJ1-1; possible D gene TRBD1, 6 bases. Trimming cost V 3 bases and J 5 bases, with 16 bases left between them. Germline V gene lookup returns CDR1 KGHSH and CDR2 LQKENI. CDR3 length: 15 residues. CDR3: CASSPTTGLETEAFF. The CDR3 DNA is TGTGCCAGCTCACCTACCACAGGGTTGGAAACTGAAGCTTTCTTT.

This clone was seen more than once but under ten times. CDR3: CASRPKDGPYEQYF. CDR3 sequence (DNA): TGTGCCAGCAGACCCAAGGACGGACCCTACGAGCAGTACTTC. This sequence joins TRBV6-4 and TRBJ2-7; no definite D call. V gave up 6 bases and J gave up 2 bases, with 14 bases separating them. Germline CDR1 and CDR2: MRHNA and SNTAGT. There are 14 residues in the CDR3.

The table lists this clone with a few counts. The chain recombines TRBV4-2 with TRBJ2-3; D uncertain. V lost 4 bases and J 0 bases, leaving 14 bases between the germline ends. Germline V CDR1 and CDR2: LGHNA, YNFKEQ. The CDR3 spans 16 residues. CDR3 in amino acids: CASSPPRVPSTDTQYF. The DNA for the CDR3 is TGTGCCAGCAGCCCTCCTCGGGTTCCTAGCACAGATACGCAGTATTTT.

This clone was detected a few times. J is TRBJ1-2 and V is TRBV29-1, with 7 positions matching TRBD1. Germline V gives CDR1 SQVTM, CDR2 ANQGSEA. J lost 2 bases, V lost 6 bases, and 9 bases had no gene match. The CDR3 runs 14 residues. The CDR3 reads CSVRWTGQNYGYTF. The CDR3 DNA follows: TGCAGCGTACGCTGGACAGGACAAAACTATGGCTACACCTTC.

The rearrangement uses TRBV27 and TRBJ2-3; perhaps TRBD1 as D (5 bases). Germline values: CDR1 MNHEY, CDR2 SMNVEV (reference sequence). V lost 4 bases and J lost 1, with 12 bases in between. The CDR3 loop spans 15 amino acids. CDR3 nucleotide sequence: TGTGCCAGCAGTTCACTTAAGGGGCGCACAGATACGCAGTATTTT. It encodes CASSSLKGRTDTQYF.

The chain uses TRBV7-6 and TRBJ1-2; D gene unclear. Germline values: CDR1 SGHVS, CDR2 FNYEAQ. V was clipped by 1 base and J by 8 bases, with 8 bases between them. The CDR3 runs 12 residues. CDR3 protein: CASSLVPGGYTF. In DNA, the CDR3 is TGTGCCAGCAGCTTAGTGCCGGGGGGCTACACCTTC.

The chain joins TRBV29-1 to TRBJ2-3; D is undetermined. Per the germline V gene, CDR1 is SQVTM and CDR2 is ANQGSEA. V gave up 5 bases and J gave up 1 base, with 16 bases separating them. The CDR3 loop spans 15 amino acids. For the CDR3, the DNA is TGCAGCGTTCTGGTTCCCTTCCCTGGCACAGATACGCAGTATTTT. Its protein is CSVLVPFPGTDTQYF.

This clone turned up a few times. The chain recombines TRBV6-5 with TRBJ2-1; TRBD2 matches at 8 bases. The CDR3 loop spans 12 amino acids. Germline CDR1 MNHEY, CDR2 SVGAGI. Germline trimming cut 6 bases from V and 12 bases from J; bases unmatched to any gene: 7. The CDR3 DNA is TGTGCCAGCAGCGGGGGGGCAGTTGCGCAGTTCTTC. Its protein product is CASSGGAVAQFF.

The V call is TRBV2, the J call TRBJ2-7; D gene ambiguous. From germline, CDR1 is SNHLY and CDR2 FYNNEI. Trimming took off 3 bases at V and 7 bases at J, with 10 bases between the two ends. The CDR3 loop spans 12 amino acids. The CDR3 here is CASSEGFAEQYF. As DNA, the CDR3 is TGTGCCAGCAGTGAGGGTTTCGCGGAGCAGTACTTC.

V and J are TRBV29-1 and TRBJ1-1; D possibly corresponds to TRBD1 (5 bases). The germline V gene encodes CDR1 SQVTM and CDR2 ANQGSEA. This CDR3 is built from 12 residues. V lost 4 bases, J lost 3 bases, and 9 bases lay in between. The CDR3 reads CSVGDVYTEAFF. The CDR3 DNA is TGCAGCGTTGGGGACGTTTACACTGAAGCTTTCTTT.

The chain couples TRBV25-1 to TRBJ2-7; D not resolved. Germline V gene sequence: CDR1 MGHDK, CDR2 SYGVNS. The V end lost 3 bases, the J end lost 5 bases, and 5 bases lay between the germline ends. This CDR3 spans 11 amino acids. The CDR3 here is CASSDFDEQYF. The CDR3 nucleotides read TGTGCCAGCAGTGATTTCGACGAGCAGTACTTC.

This clone was observed a few times. The chain joins TRBV2 to TRBJ2-1; D might be TRBD1 (5 bases). The CDR3 has 15 residues. V shed 6 bases and J shed 0 bases, with 12 bases lying between them. Germline lookup yields CDR1 SNHLY and CDR2 FYNNEI. The chain's CDR3 is CASSPHRSSYNEQFF. The CDR3 DNA follows: TGTGCCAGCAGCCCCCACAGGAGCTCCTACAATGAGCAGTTCTTC.

J is TRBJ2-7 and V is TRBV18; perhaps TRBD2 as D (5 bases). The CDR3 loop spans 14 amino acids. Looked up from germline, CDR1 is KGHSH and CDR2 is LQKENI. Trimming took off 6 bases at V and 2 bases at J, with 14 bases between the two ends. DNA for the CDR3: TGTGCCAGCTCCCCAAGTAGCGTAACCTACGAGCAGTACTTC. Its protein is CASSPSSVTYEQYF.

This clone was found a few times. This rearrangement joins TRBV5-4 to TRBJ1-6; D uncertain. The length of the CDR3 is 14 residues. The V gene lost 0 bases and the J gene lost 10 bases, with 11 bases spanning the gap. The germline V gene encodes CDR1 SGHNT and CDR2 YYREEE (reference sequence). The CDR3: CASSLAGVASPLHF. The DNA for the CDR3 is TGTGCCAGCAGCTTGGCCGGGGTCGCATCACCCCTCCACTTT.